In this sample, the clone carrying this TCR beta chain turned up a few times. Antigen: not known. The record originates from a study of CD8 T cells in ankylosing spondylitis. TCRdb analysed the 5' RACE reads with MiXCR anew, one entry per CDR3 protein. The table includes approximately 140,000 distinct CDR3 sequences, under 45% detected once. This CDR3 region has 16 residues. Per the germline V gene, CDR1 is MNHEY and CDR2 is SVGAGI. The V and J ends lost 0 bases and 3 bases respectively, with 15 bases between them. Study results and limitations: Researchers report that disease-linked clones proved CD8+ and relatively rare in peripheral blood. Clones tied to disease were said to be significantly enriched in matched ankylosing spondylitis synovial fluid. Earlier reports found some motif variants in synovial fluid and blood in reactive arthritis. A TCR beta motif made of eight highly homologous variants seemed typical of ankylosing spondylitis blood.

The TCR comes from a male donor with ankylosing spondylitis. The sequencing sample was made of synovial fluid, either unsorted or a sorted T cell fraction (not recorded which). The chain links TRBV6-5 to TRBJ2-7, with D perhaps TRBD1 or TRBD2 (5 bases each). The CDR3 DNA follows: TGTGCCAGCAGTTACTCGAGAGGGGAACCGTACTACGAGCAGTACTTC. Its protein product is CASSYSRGEPYYEQYF.